Shown below are 26 T cell receptor beta chains from a single sample sequenced in a study of CD8 T cells in Susac syndrome. With random hexamers, reverse transcription was performed on roughly 0.5 to 1 ug of RNA. TCRdb re-derived calls from the immunoSEQ multiplex PCR reads in MiXCR, one entry per CDR3 protein. Altogether 180,000 or so distinct CDR3 sequences are present, roughly 94% being singletons, with the ten largest covering around 0.095%. Sample: CD4+ T cells from PBMCs. These receptor sequences come from a human donor with Susac syndrome.

The genes are TRBV7-2 and TRBJ1-4, with D possibly matching TRBD1 (5 bases). Germline CDR1 reads SGHTA; CDR2 reads FQGNSA. The CDR3 spans 15 residues. V was pared by 0 bases and J by 7 bases, with 12 bases between. The CDR3 bases are TGTGCCAGCAGCTTAGCAGGAGGGCAGGGTGAAAAACTGTTTTTT. Translating it yields CASSLAGGQGEKLFF.

This clonotype came up once. The chain combines TRBV7-9 with TRBJ1-2; 7 nucleotides line up with TRBD1. This CDR3 is 12 amino acids long. V was pared by 5 bases and J by 7 bases, with 4 bases of the junction left unmatched. Germline V lookup: CDR1 SEHNR, CDR2 FQNEAQ (reference sequence). CDR3 residues: CASSPGTAGYTF. The CDR3 DNA follows: TGTGCCAGCAGCCCCGGGACAGCTGGCTACACCTTC.

This chain links TRBV25-1 with TRBJ1-2, with a tentative D call TRBD1 (5 bases). This CDR3 spans 14 amino acids. Germline V gene sequence: CDR1 MGHDK, CDR2 SYGVNS. Deletions cut 2 bases from V and 5 bases from J, with 12 bases between. As DNA, the CDR3 is TGTGCCAGCAGTGAACCCGGGGCTGGGTATGGCTACACCTTC. Its protein product is CASSEPGAGYGYTF.

The chain uses TRBV5-4 and TRBJ2-5, with TRBD1 matching 7 bases. V lost 5 bases and J lost 1; bases outside the gene matches: 8. Germline lookup yields CDR1 SGHNT and CDR2 YYREEE (reference sequence). The length of the CDR3 is 15 residues. The CDR3: CASSNRGTVQETQYF. Written as DNA, the CDR3 is TGTGCCAGCAGTAATAGGGGGACAGTCCAAGAGACCCAGTACTTC.

The chain joins TRBV25-1 to TRBJ2-7; 8 positions agree with TRBD1. Germline V gives CDR1 MGHDK, CDR2 SYGVNS. The CDR3 has 14 residues. The trim removed 3 bases at V and 4 bases at J, leaving 5 bases unmatched. CDR3 in DNA: TGTGCCAGCAGTGACGGGACAGGTAATTACGAGCAGTACTTC. As protein: CASSDGTGNYEQYF.

V and J are TRBV29-1 and TRBJ1-1; maybe TRBD1 (5 bases). The V end lost 6 bases, the J end lost 3 bases, and 14 bases lay between the germline ends. Germline CDR1 and CDR2: SQVTM and ANQGSEA. This CDR3 comprises 13 residues. The CDR3 DNA follows: TGCAGCGTCCGGGACCCGGGGGACACTGAAGCTTTCTTT. Translation: CSVRDPGDTEAFF.

The rearrangement uses TRBV12-3 or TRBV12-4 and TRBJ2-1, with D perhaps TRBD2 (5 bases). Trimming took 6 bases from V and 8 from J, leaving 20 bases between them. The CDR3 runs to 15 residues. This CDR3 reads CASRAGYPPTDEQFF. CDR3 bases: TGTGCCAGCAGGGCGGGCTACCCCCCTACAGATGAGCAGTTCTTC.

CDR3 protein: CASSQRVGGSTDTQYF. Here the CDR3 DNA reads TGTGCCAGCAGCCAAAGAGTCGGTGGGAGCACAGATACGCAGTATTTT. The chain recombines TRBV7-2 with TRBJ2-3; D ambiguous. The CDR3 is made up of 16 amino acids. Deletions cut 5 bases from V and 0 bases from J, with 15 bases between. The germline V gene encodes CDR1 SGHTA and CDR2 FQGNSA.

In its sample, this clonotype was seen once. The chain is built from TRBV20-1 and TRBJ2-5; D perhaps matches TRBD1 (6 bases). Trimming left V 6 bases short and J 5 bases short, with 22 bases between. Looked up from germline, CDR1 is DFQATT and CDR2 is SNEGSKA (reference sequence). The CDR3 runs to 15 residues. CDR3 DNA: TGCAGTGCCGACCTCCTACAGGGTCATGAGGAGACCCAGTACTTC. Its protein product is CSADLLQGHEETQYF.

The V gene is TRBV12-3 or TRBV12-4, the J gene TRBJ2-3; TRBD2 matches 10 bases. The V segment lost 7 bases and the J segment 3 bases; nucleotides outside the gene matches: 13. This CDR3 has 17 residues. Here the CDR3 reads CASTTQWGTSVTDTQYF. For the CDR3, the DNA is TGTGCCAGCACCACTCAGTGGGGGACTAGCGTGACAGATACGCAGTATTTT.

CDR3 nucleotide sequence: TGTGCCAGCACCGAGATCGGTCTAAGCAATCAGCCCCAGCATTTT. This translates into CASTEIGLSNQPQHF. The V and J genes are TRBV6-1 and TRBJ1-5; no clear D gene. The CDR3 totals 15 residues. V was cut by 7 bases and J by 1 base, with 14 bases left in between. Germline CDR1 reads MNHNS; CDR2 reads SASEGT.

V is TRBV4-2 and J is TRBJ2-1, with D tentatively TRBD1 or TRBD2 (6 bases each). Germline lookup yields CDR1 LGHNA and CDR2 YNFKEQ. This CDR3 region has 16 residues. Trimming stripped 3 bases from V and 2 bases from J, with 14 bases between. The CDR3 DNA reads as TGTGCCAGCAGCCAGGCGGGACAACAAGCCTACAATGAGCAGTTCTTC. Encoded protein: CASSQAGQQAYNEQFF.

This clonotype occurred a few times. This chain links TRBV29-1 with TRBJ1-1; D is uncertain. CDR3 length: 13 residues. Germline V gene sequence: CDR1 SQVTM, CDR2 ANQGSEA. Trimming removed 6 bases from V and 1 base from J, with 12 bases in between. The CDR3 DNA follows: TGCAGCGTCGTTAGGACGGAGAACACTGAAGCTTTCTTT. Its protein product is CSVVRTENTEAFF. Full variable domain (remainder filled in from reference TRBV29-1 and TRBJ1-1): SAVISQKPSRDICQRGTSLTIQCQVDSQVTMMFWYRQQPGQSLTLIATANQGSEATYESGFVIDKFPISRPNLTFSTLTVSNMSPEDSSIYLCSVVRTENTEAFFGQGTRLTVV.

The rearrangement joins TRBV5-1 to TRBJ1-6; 11 nucleotides match TRBD1. The CDR3 sequence is 14 residues long. Germline values: CDR1 SGHRS, CDR2 YFSETQ. J lost 9 bases, V lost 4 bases, and 3 bases had no gene match. The CDR3 DNA follows: TGCGCCAGCAGCCAGGACAGGGGGCTTTCACCCCTCCACTTT. This codes for CASSQDRGLSPLHF.

This clonotype was seen just once. The V gene is TRBV20-1, the J gene TRBJ1-5; 10 nucleotides align to TRBD1. Germline-derived CDR1 and CDR2 are DFQATT and SNEGSKA (reference sequence). The CDR3 runs to 14 residues. The V segment lost 6 bases and the J segment 6 bases; nucleotides outside the gene matches: 8. CDR3 coding DNA: TGCAGTGCGGAAGGACAGGGGGTGGGTCAGCCCCAGCATTTT. Protein product: CSAEGQGVGQPQHF.

The chain recombines TRBV12-3 or TRBV12-4 with TRBJ2-2; possible D gene TRBD1, 6 bases. Deletions cut 5 bases from V and 5 bases from J, with 9 bases between. The CDR3 consists of 13 residues. CDR3 sequence: CASSPTGTGELFF. In DNA form, the CDR3 reads TGTGCCAGCAGTCCGACAGGTACCGGGGAGCTGTTTTTT.

The chain recombines TRBV9 with TRBJ2-1, with 12 bases fitting TRBD2. The length of the CDR3 is 15 residues. Germline V lookup: CDR1 SGDLS, CDR2 YYNGEE. After removal of 2 bases from V and 7 bases from J, the junction contained 4 bases not matched to a gene. CDR3 region: CASSVLAGGRNEQFF. The CDR3 region has the DNA TGTGCCAGCAGCGTCCTAGCGGGGGGGAGGAATGAGCAGTTCTTC.

The rearrangement links TRBV19 to TRBJ2-1; perhaps TRBD1 as D (6 bases). Germline CDR1 reads LNHDA; CDR2 reads SQIVND (reference sequence). The CDR3 covers 16 residues. The V and J ends lost 4 bases and 2 bases respectively, with 15 bases between them. The chain's CDR3 is CASSTSRQEPYNEQFF. The CDR3 nucleotides are TGTGCCAGTAGTACGTCAAGACAGGAACCCTACAATGAGCAGTTCTTC. Filled out from reference TRBV19 and TRBJ2-1, the complete variable domain reads DGGITQSPKYLFRKEGQNVTLSCEQNLNHDAMYWYRQDPGQGLRLIYYSQIVNDFQKGDIAEGYSVSREKKESFPLTVTSAQKNPTAFYLCASSTSRQEPYNEQFFGPGTRLTVL.

This chain links TRBV18 with TRBJ2-7, with 7 bases aligning to TRBD1. Trimming took 4 bases from V and 3 from J; bases not matched to a gene: 15. Germline lookup yields CDR1 KGHSH and CDR2 LQKENI. The CDR3 covers 17 residues. The CDR3 DNA follows: TGTGCCAGCTCACGGGACAGTCCGCCAAATAGGTACTACGAGCAGTACTTC. Translating it yields CASSRDSPPNRYYEQYF.

The chain uses TRBV25-1 and TRBJ2-2; the match to TRBD2 covers 7 bases. From germline, CDR1 is MGHDK and CDR2 SYGVNS. J was trimmed by 1 base and V by 5 bases; bases with no gene match: 7. This CDR3 has 16 residues. For the CDR3, the DNA is TGTGCCAGCAGTAGGATGGGGGGGAGGAACACCGGGGAGCTGTTTTTT. This codes for CASSRMGGRNTGELFF.

This clonotype was counted once. The gene calls are TRBV18 and TRBJ1-4, with D possibly being TRBD1 (5 bases). The CDR3 contains 15 residues. Between the trimmed V and J ends, which lost 4 bases and 3 bases, there was a span of 12 bases. CDR1 and CDR2 (germline): KGHSH, LQKENI. In DNA form, the CDR3 reads TGTGCCAGCTCACGATGGGGGACTGCTAATGAAAAACTGTTTTTT. It specifies CASSRWGTANEKLFF. Full variable domain (missing parts from reference TRBV18 and TRBJ1-4): NAGVMQNPRHLVRRRGQEARLRCSPMKGHSHVYWYRQLPEEGLKFMVYLQKENIIDESGMPKERFSAEFPKEGPSILRIQQVVRGDSAAYFCASSRWGTANEKLFFGSGTQLSVL.

The chain recombines TRBV7-9 with TRBJ2-4; D is unclear. Germline-derived CDR1 and CDR2 are SEHNR and FQNEAQ (reference sequence). The CDR3 length is 17 residues. V was trimmed by 5 bases and J by 5 bases, leaving 22 bases between them. CDR3 residues: CASSPGGRAPRENIQYF. CDR3 DNA sequence: TGTGCCAGCAGCCCCGGCGGACGGGCCCCAAGGGAAAACATTCAGTACTTC.

This clonotype was seen a single time. V usage is TRBV15 and J usage is TRBJ2-5; 11 nucleotides agree with TRBD2. Germline V CDR1 and CDR2: LNHNV, YYDKDF (reference sequence). The CDR3 is 16 residues long. V lost 0 bases and J lost 2; bases outside the gene matches: 2. The CDR3 coding sequence is TGTGCCACCAGCAGAGACCGGACTAGCGGGCAAGAGACCCAGTACTTC. Amino acids: CATSRDRTSGQETQYF.

Only one count was recorded for this clonotype. The chain recombines TRBV20-1 with TRBJ1-5; no firm D call. V dropped 0 bases and J dropped 1 base, with 13 bases sitting between them. The germline V gene has CDR1 DFQATT and CDR2 SNEGSKA (reference sequence). The CDR3 consists of 16 residues. The DNA for the CDR3 is TGCAGTGCTAGAGAATTTCGACGAGAAAGCAATCAGCCCCAGCATTTT. Protein: CSAREFRRESNQPQHF.

V is TRBV5-8 and J is TRBJ2-7; no clear D. Germline CDR1 and CDR2: SGHTS and YDEGEE. This CDR3 region has 12 residues. Trimming took 0 bases from V and 7 from J, leaving 8 bases between them. The CDR3 sequence: CASSLVAREQYF. The CDR3 DNA reads as TGTGCCAGCAGCTTGGTCGCCCGTGAGCAGTACTTC. The complete variable domain, with remaining parts taken from reference TRBV5-8 and TRBJ2-7, reads EAGVTQSPTHLIKTRGQQATLRCSPISGHTSVYWYQQALGLGLQFLLWYDEGEERNRGNFPPRFSGRQFPNYSSELNVNALELEDSALYLCASSLVAREQYFGPGTRLTVT.

This chain uses TRBV7-2 with TRBJ2-5; 7 bases line up with TRBD1. This CDR3 region has 13 residues. V was pared by 4 bases and J by 7 bases, with 6 bases of the junction left unmatched. CDR1 is SGHTA, CDR2 FQGNSA, per germline. The CDR3 DNA reads TGTGCCAGCAGCTCGGGACAGCGCGGGACCCAGTACTTC. Translation gives CASSSGQRGTQYF.